These 22 T cell receptor beta chains were sequenced from one sample in a study of control samples from healthy donors and cancer patients. Profiled with immunoSEQ multiplex PCR; TCRdb holds only in-frame clones, not every one. This repertoire shows about 160,000 clones, around nine tenths found once; its top ten account for 9.5% to 15%. The material sequenced was blood. These receptor sequences come from a man younger than 45 in good health.

Turning to this clone: In the same sample, other DNA sequences code for this CDR3. This sequence joins TRBV28 and TRBJ1-2; a weak D match, TRBD1 (5 bases). This CDR3 comprises 12 residues. V lost 2 bases, J lost 8 bases, and 9 bases lay in between. Germline lookup yields CDR1 MDHEN and CDR2 SYDVKM. CDR3 region: CASSLRRGGYTF. The DNA for the CDR3 is TGTGCCAGCAGTTTAAGGCGGGGGGGCTACACCTTC.

This clone has just one count. The J gene is TRBJ2-4, the V gene TRBV6-5; 7 nucleotides match TRBD2. CDR1 is MNHEY, CDR2 SVGAGI, per germline. V lost 4 bases and J lost 7; bases outside the gene matches: 10. CDR3 length: 15 amino acids. The CDR3 reads CASSLSGTIGNIQYF. The DNA of the CDR3 is TGTGCCAGCAGTTTATCCGGGACTATTGGGAACATTCAGTACTTC.

This chain uses TRBV6-5 with TRBJ2-7; TRBD1 matches at 9 bases. Trimming at V came to 7 bases and at J to 6 bases, leaving 13 bases not matched to a gene. The germline CDR1 and CDR2 sequences are MNHEY and SVGAGI. CDR3 length: 15 residues. The CDR3 DNA is TGTGCCAGCACCCCCGGCCGGGACAGGGCCGGCGAGCAGTACTTC. Residues: CASTPGRDRAGEQYF.

This rearrangement joins TRBV7-2 to TRBJ1-1; D ambiguous. The germline gives CDR1 SGHTA, CDR2 FQGNSA. Trimming removed 1 base from V and 4 bases from J, with 10 bases in between. This CDR3 comprises 14 residues. For the CDR3, the DNA is TGTGCCAGCAGCTTAGTCCGGGAGGGCACTGAAGCTTTCTTT. Translating gives CASSLVREGTEAFF.

The chain combines TRBV28 with TRBJ2-7; a weak D match, TRBD2 (5 bases). The germline gives CDR1 MDHEN, CDR2 SYDVKM. V was shortened by 6 bases and J by 6 bases, with 12 bases between the two germline ends. This CDR3 has 12 amino acids. CDR3 in DNA: TGTGCCAGCAGCCCGAGGGTGCGCGAGCAGTACTTC. This sequence encodes CASSPRVREQYF. Full variable domain (outside the CDR3, taken from reference TRBV28 and TRBJ2-7): DVKVTQSSRYLVKRTGEKVFLECVQDMDHENMFWYRQDPGLGLRLIYFSYDVKMKEKGDIPEGYSVSREKKERFSLILESASTNQTSMYLCASSPRVREQYFGPGTRLTVT.

This clone was counted between two and nine times. The V and J genes are TRBV15 and TRBJ1-6; D not certain. In germline, CDR1 is LNHNV, CDR2 YYDKDF (reference sequence). The length of the CDR3 is 17 residues. The V and J ends lost 0 bases and 7 bases respectively, with 16 bases between them. The chain's CDR3 is CATSRDRVSLGNSPLHF. Written as DNA, the CDR3 is TGTGCCACCAGCAGAGATAGGGTCAGCCTCGGAAATTCACCCCTCCACTTT.

The chain is built from TRBV3-1 (or the pseudogene TRBV3-2) and TRBJ2-6; a possible D gene is TRBD2 (5 bases). V lost 2 bases and J lost 0, with 14 bases in between. Looked up from germline, CDR1 is LGHDT and CDR2 is YNNKEL (reference sequence). The length of the CDR3 is 18 residues. CDR3 loop: CASSQRDSRSSGANVLTF. For the CDR3, the DNA is TGTGCCAGCAGCCAACGGGATTCCCGTAGCTCTGGGGCCAACGTCCTGACTTTC.

The chain carries TRBV19 and TRBJ2-5; the match to TRBD1 covers 8 bases. With V trimmed by 5 bases and J by 2 bases, 4 bases remained unmatched. The germline gives CDR1 LNHDA, CDR2 SQIVND (reference sequence). This CDR3 is built from 14 residues. The chain's CDR3 is CASSHGTGQETQYF. The CDR3 DNA is TGTGCCAGTAGTCACGGGACAGGTCAAGAGACCCAGTACTTC. The complete variable domain, with remaining parts taken from reference TRBV19 and TRBJ2-5, reads DGGITQSPKYLFRKEGQNVTLSCEQNLNHDAMYWYRQDPGQGLRLIYYSQIVNDFQKGDIAEGYSVSREKKESFPLTVTSAQKNPTAFYLCASSHGTGQETQYFGPGTRLLVL.

The rearrangement joins TRBV5-1 to TRBJ2-3; a possible D gene is TRBD2 (5 bases). Trimming cost V 2 bases and J 0 bases, with 13 bases left between them. Germline loops: CDR1 SGHRS, CDR2 YFSETQ. The CDR3 is 16 residues long. CDR3 in amino acids: CASSLMPEGSTDTQYF. For the CDR3, the DNA is TGCGCCAGCAGCTTAATGCCTGAGGGAAGCACAGATACGCAGTATTTT.

The rearrangement uses TRBV19 and TRBJ1-2, with 8 bases aligning to TRBD1. This CDR3 is built from 13 residues. From germline, CDR1 is LNHDA and CDR2 SQIVND (reference sequence). With 8 bases clipped from V and 6 bases from J, the junction kept 8 bases outside the gene matches. This CDR3 reads CASWPGGANGYTF. CDR3 DNA: TGTGCCAGTTGGCCAGGGGGCGCGAATGGCTACACCTTC.

The J gene is TRBJ2-5, the V gene TRBV14; 10 bases line up with TRBD2. With V trimmed by 1 base and J by 9 bases, 5 bases remained unmatched. CDR1 is SGHDN, CDR2 FVKESK, per germline. This CDR3 contains 14 residues. The CDR3 region has the DNA TGTGCCAGCAGCCAAGTAACTAGCGGGAACCCCCAGTACTTC. Translated: CASSQVTSGNPQYF. The variable domain in full, completed from reference TRBV14 and TRBJ2-5, reads EAGVTQFPSHSVIEKGQTVTLRCDPISGHDNLYWYRRVMGKEIKFLLHFVKESKQDESGMPNNRFLAERTGGTYSTLKVQPAELEDSGVYFCASSQVTSGNPQYFGPGTRLLVL.

This chain links TRBV19 with TRBJ2-5; maybe TRBD1 (6 bases). Trimming stripped 7 bases from V and 5 bases from J, with 14 bases between. The CDR3 is 13 residues long. Germline CDR1 LNHDA, CDR2 SQIVND (reference sequence). This chain's CDR3 is CASKLQGGETQYF. CDR3 coding DNA: TGTGCCAGTAAATTACAGGGTGGGGAGACCCAGTACTTC.

The rearrangement uses TRBV7-3 and TRBJ2-2; no clear D gene. Trimming took 4 bases from V and 0 from J, leaving 0 bases between them. CDR3 length: 12 residues. Germline CDR1 SGHTA, CDR2 FQGTGA. As DNA, the CDR3 is TGTGCCAGCAGCTCGAACACCGGGGAGCTGTTTTTT. This gives the protein CASSSNTGELFF.

CDR3 nucleotide sequence: TGTGCCAGCAGCCGTACCAGGGGAGGAGGTAATCAGCCCCAGCATTTT. It translates to CASSRTRGGGNQPQHF. V gene TRBV5-8 combines with J gene TRBJ1-5, with D possibly TRBD1 on 6 matching bases. CDR1 and CDR2 from the germline V gene are SGHTS and YDEGEE. The CDR3 contains 16 residues. V lost 4 bases and J 4 bases, leaving 18 bases between the germline ends.

The chain recombines TRBV6-6 with TRBJ2-1, with a tentative D call TRBD1 (7 bases). Germline-derived CDR1 and CDR2 are MNHNY and SVGAGI (reference sequence). The CDR3 totals 14 residues. Between the trimmed V and J ends, which lost 5 bases and 4 bases, there was a span of 12 bases. The CDR3 here is CASSTGDSYNEQFF. CDR3 DNA: TGTGCCAGCAGTACGGGGGACAGTTACAATGAGCAGTTCTTC.

The V gene is TRBV9, the J gene TRBJ1-1; a weak D match, TRBD1 (5 bases). The V gene's germline CDR1 is SGDLS and CDR2 YYNGEE. The CDR3 consists of 12 residues. V lost 0 bases, J lost 11 bases, and 11 bases lay in between. The CDR3 region is CASSVGGAEAFF. As DNA, the CDR3 is TGTGCCAGCAGCGTAGGAGGGGCGGAGGCTTTCTTT.

The chain links TRBV5-1 to TRBJ1-6; 7 nucleotides line up with TRBD1. The CDR3 spans 15 residues. Germline CDR1 reads SGHRS; CDR2 reads YFSETQ. Germline trimming cut 4 bases from V and 5 bases from J; bases unmatched to any gene: 6. This CDR3 is CASSLQGSDNSPLHF. Here the CDR3 DNA reads TGCGCCAGCAGCCTACAGGGGTCGGATAATTCACCCCTCCACTTT.

The DNA for the CDR3 is TGTGCCAGCAGCAAGGAGGGGGGCTATGGCTACACCTTC. Translation: CASSKEGGYGYTF. J is TRBJ1-2 and V is TRBV3-1 (or the pseudogene TRBV3-2), with D perhaps matching TRBD1 (6 bases). The CDR3 contains 13 residues. Germline-derived CDR1 and CDR2 are LGHDT and YNNKEL (reference sequence). V lost 5 bases and J 4 bases, leaving 11 bases between the germline ends.

The count of this clone is one. The V call is TRBV28, the J call TRBJ2-1, with D uncertain. This CDR3 contains 14 residues. V lost 5 bases and J lost 2, with 10 bases in between. The V gene's germline CDR1 is MDHEN and CDR2 SYDVKM. CDR3 DNA: TGTGCCAGCAGTCGCTCGCTAGCCTACAATGAGCAGTTCTTC. Its protein is CASSRSLAYNEQFF.

This clone occurred once. The chain is built from TRBV5-4 and TRBJ1-4, with 9 bases lining up with TRBD1. The J segment lost 6 bases and the V segment lost 0 bases, leaving 3 bases of the junction unmatched. The CDR3 loop spans 15 amino acids. Per germline, CDR1 SGHNT and CDR2 YYREEE (reference sequence). The DNA of the CDR3 is TGTGCCAGCAGCTTGGGGGGACAGGGTTATGAAAAACTGTTTTTT. It specifies CASSLGGQGYEKLFF.

The chain links TRBV15 to TRBJ2-4, with D possibly TRBD1 on 6 matching bases. Germline CDR1 reads LNHNV; CDR2 reads YYDKDF (reference sequence). The CDR3 is 16 amino acids. V gave up 1 base and J gave up 3 bases, with 13 bases separating them. The CDR3 DNA reads TGTGCCACCAGCAGAGGGGGGCAGTGGGTCAAAAACATTCAGTACTTC. The encoded protein is CATSRGGQWVKNIQYF. Full variable domain (outside the CDR3, taken from reference TRBV15 and TRBJ2-4): DAMVIQNPRYQVTQFGKPVTLSCSQTLNHNVMYWYQQKSSQAPKLLFHYYDKDFNNEADTPDNFQSRRPNTSFCFLDIRSPGLGDTAMYLCATSRGGQWVKNIQYFGAGTRLSVL.

V gene TRBV20-1 combines with J gene TRBJ1-6; no reliable D call. Trimming took off 5 bases at V and 14 bases at J, with 13 bases between the two ends. The CDR3 sequence is 11 residues long. Per the germline V gene, CDR1 is DFQATT and CDR2 is SNEGSKA (reference sequence). The CDR3 DNA follows: TGCAGTGCTCCCGGACCTGTCACCCTCCACTTT. Protein product: CSAPGPVTLHF.